This T cell receptor beta chain was found in a study of blood T cell repertoires in COVID-19 (TCRdb year 2020). General notes on the study: Collaborator samples came from the United States, Italy and Spain and covered acute and convalescent phases of COVID-19. The material from the prospective study consisted of cDNA or gDNA derived from T cells, B-cell-depleted T cells, or PBMCs. The dataset comprised deeply sampled blood TCRbeta repertoires from subjects exposed to, actively infected with, or recovered from COVID-19. The repertoires were released in a freely available public database intended as a resource for research on the immune response to SARS-CoV-2. The samples were drawn from the first 160 participants of the ongoing ImmuneRACE study and from some 1,300 subjects provided by 6 global collaborators. Sample metadata almost always included a de-identified subject ID, COVID-19 status, age in years and sex. Where available, HLA class I and class II types were obtained from metadata supplied by the sample provider rather than from assay-based typing. Broad study findings and their caveats: The quantity of clinical and demographic metadata differed by source and by participant and was supplied without curation.

TCRbeta CDR3 regions were amplified from genomic DNA using the immunoSEQ Assay, a bias-controlled multiplex PCR. The original pipeline was this. Within the assay, amplification of reference gene primers was used to estimate how many nucleated cells each sample contained. Sequence reads were collapsed and filtered to measure the absolute abundance of every unique TCRbeta CDR3 rearrangement. For each sample, productive Simpson clonality was calculated as the square root of Simpson's diversity index across productive rearrangements. Held by TCRdb, this immuneACCESS table contains in-frame sequences only and omits some clones. Under half of the omission traces to an unresolved V gene where checked; the cause of the rest is unknown. V and J calls and clone size follow that table, whereas D and trimming were derived from the DNA. Here the sample has tens of thousands of clones; about nine tenths occur a single time. In total, the top ten clones hold less than 20% of the sample.

Whole blood was collected in K2EDTA tubes by collaborating institutions according to the institutions' own protocols. For TCRbeta analysis, collaborators shipped samples as frozen whole blood, isolated PBMCs, or DNA extracted from either of those sample types. The germline V gene encodes CDR1 LGHNA and CDR2 YSLEER. From the cysteine through the phenylalanine, the CDR3 covers 15 amino acids. Only CDR3 DNA is held: 45 bases, read in frame from base 1. Germline trimming amounts to 4 bases on V and 4 bases on J, with 6 as the count of junction bases outside the gene matches. To note about this clone: This clone's antigen is unknown. Base quality data are lacking; no much larger clone is found one base away.

The source is a woman aged 25 to 45 in a cohort sampled during active COVID-19. The V and J segments used are TRBV4-3 and TRBJ2-1; 8 bases in the junction line up with TRBD1. The sequenced sample consisted of peripheral blood. The CDR3 reads as follows: CASSRGRQGYNEQFF. The bases read TGCGCCAGCAGCCGGGGGCGACAGGGGTACAATGAGCAGTTCTTC.